Below are 28 T cell receptor beta chains sequenced from a single sample in a study of T cell responses to AZD1222 COVID-19 vaccine. TCRdb's table, derived via immunoSEQ multiplex PCR, lists solely in-frame clones and lacks some. The sample includes about 130,000 clones, 70% to 90% seen only once; the top ten take 1.9%. The input for sequencing was peripheral blood, taken on day 0 of AZD1222 vaccination. The receptors originated from an adult in good health.

This sequence joins TRBV7-3 and TRBJ2-3; possibly TRBD1 or TRBD2 for D (5 bases each). V gave up 2 bases and J gave up 4 bases, with 13 bases separating them. This CDR3 is built from 15 residues. The germline CDR1 and CDR2 sequences are SGHTA and FQGTGA. The DNA of the CDR3 is TGTGCCAGCAGCTTAGTAGGGGTGGGGGCAGATACGCAGTATTTT. Protein: CASSLVGVGADTQYF.

This chain connects TRBV9 to TRBJ2-5; TRBD2 is a possible D gene (5 bases). The CDR3 is 15 amino acids. The ends were cut back, 1 base at V and 4 bases at J, with 14 bases in the middle. Germline V gene data show CDR1 as SGDLS and CDR2 as YYNGEE. The CDR3 region has the DNA TGTGCCAGCAGCGTAACCAGCGGCAAGGGAGAGACCCAGTACTTC. Protein product: CASSVTSGKGETQYF.

The chain carries TRBV24-1 and TRBJ1-6; D unresolved. Germline-derived CDR1 and CDR2 are KGHDR and SFDVKD. V lost 8 bases, J lost 2 bases, and 6 bases lay in between. The CDR3 loop spans 13 amino acids. The CDR3 is CATTGTYNSPLHF. CDR3 DNA sequence: TGTGCCACCACTGGAACCTATAATTCACCCCTCCACTTT.

The V gene is TRBV6-2 or TRBV6-3, the J gene TRBJ2-5; D gene ambiguous. The CDR3 has 11 amino acids. V lost 0 bases to trimming and J lost 10 bases, with 6 bases between them. Germline V gene data show CDR1 as MNHEY and CDR2 as SVGEGT. The DNA for the CDR3 is TGTGCCAGCAGTTACTCGAGAATCCAGTACTTC. This sequence encodes CASSYSRIQYF.

The V and J genes are TRBV5-1 and TRBJ1-6; 7 positions agree with TRBD1. This CDR3 comprises 14 residues. Germline V gene lookup returns CDR1 SGHRS and CDR2 YFSETQ. Losses at the gene ends were 3 bases for V and 5 bases for J; bases not matched to a gene: 2. The CDR3 protein is CASSYGQDNSPLHF. The DNA for the CDR3 is TGCGCCAGCAGCTACGGACAGGATAATTCACCCCTCCACTTT. The entire variable domain, with the rest obtained from reference TRBV5-1 and TRBJ1-6, is as follows: KAGVTQTPRYLIKTRGQQVTLSCSPISGHRSVSWYQQTPGQGLQFLFEYFSETQRNKGNFPGRFSGRQFSNSRSEMNVSTLELGDSALYLCASSYGQDNSPLHFGNGTRLTVT.

This clone was detected once. The rearrangement links TRBV25-1 to TRBJ2-7, with a weak D call TRBD2 (6 bases). Germline-derived CDR1 and CDR2 are MGHDK and SYGVNS. This CDR3 region has 13 residues. Trimming removed 4 bases from V and 1 base from J, with 8 bases in between. CDR3 sequence: CASSGGASYEQYF. DNA for the CDR3: TGTGCCAGCAGTGGCGGGGCTTCCTACGAGCAGTACTTC.

The V and J genes are TRBV27 and TRBJ1-1, with unresolved D. Germline CDR1 reads MNHEY; CDR2 reads SMNVEV (reference sequence). V lost 2 bases, J lost 4 bases, and 8 bases lay in between. The CDR3 runs to 13 residues. CDR3 coding DNA: TGTGCCAGCAGTTTAAATTTGGTCACTGAAGCTTTCTTT. Its translation: CASSLNLVTEAFF.

The chain has TRBV3-1 (or the pseudogene TRBV3-2) and TRBJ1-2, with a possible D match to TRBD1 (5 bases). Trimming stripped 1 base from V and 5 bases from J, with 11 bases between. The CDR3 runs 14 residues. Germline V CDR1 and CDR2: LGHDT, YNNKEL (reference sequence). CDR3 nucleotides: TGTGCCAGCAGCCAAGTGGGGCAGCTTTATGGCTACACCTTC. Residues: CASSQVGQLYGYTF.

V gene TRBV19 combines with J gene TRBJ1-6; D unresolved. The CDR3 loop spans 14 amino acids. V gave up 3 bases and J gave up 10 bases, with 13 bases separating them. CDR1 and CDR2 (germline): LNHDA, SQIVND (reference sequence). The CDR3 coding sequence is TGTGCCAGTAGTATCAGAGGGCCCAGCTCACCCCTCCACTTT. Translation: CASSIRGPSSPLHF.

V and J are TRBV10-3 and TRBJ2-7; TRBD2 matches 10 bases. Unmatched junction bases numbered 21, after V lost 7 bases and J lost 6 bases. The CDR3 runs 18 residues. The germline V gene has CDR1 ENHRY and CDR2 SYGVKD. CDR3 nucleotides: TGTGCCATCAAAGGAGGGCTAGCGGGAGAGAGGGGGACGTTCGAGCAGTACTTC. Translating it yields CAIKGGLAGERGTFEQYF.

This chain uses TRBV5-4 with TRBJ1-1, with a weak D call TRBD1 (5 bases). Between the trimmed V and J ends, which lost 0 bases and 3 bases, there was a span of 6 bases. This CDR3 contains 13 residues. The germline CDR1 and CDR2 sequences are SGHNT and YYREEE (reference sequence). The DNA for the CDR3 is TGTGCCAGCAGCTTGGTAGGGGACACTGAAGCTTTCTTT. Its protein product is CASSLVGDTEAFF. Complete variable domain (other parts from reference TRBV5-4 and TRBJ1-1): ETGVTQSPTHLIKTRGQQVTLRCSSQSGHNTVSWYQQALGQGPQFIFQYYREEENGRGNFPPRFSGLQFPNYSSELNVNALELDDSALYLCASSLVGDTEAFFGQGTRLTVV.

The J gene is TRBJ2-2, the V gene TRBV10-3, with TRBD2 as a possible D gene (5 bases). The germline V gene has CDR1 ENHRY and CDR2 SYGVKD. CDR3 size: 15 residues. Trimming removed 8 bases at V and 3 bases at J, with 16 bases between. The CDR3 is CAIPIRQEDTGELFF. As DNA, the CDR3 is TGTGCCATCCCTATTCGTCAGGAGGACACCGGGGAGCTGTTTTTT.

The chain carries TRBV11-2 and TRBJ2-2, with 10 bases lining up with TRBD1. CDR1 and CDR2 from the germline V gene are SGHAT and FQNNGV. CDR3 size: 16 residues. The trim removed 5 bases at V and 5 bases at J, leaving 8 bases unmatched. As DNA, the CDR3 is TGTGCCAGCAGCCCTGGGGACAGGGGTAGGACCGGGGAGCTGTTTTTT. It translates to CASSPGDRGRTGELFF.

The J gene is TRBJ1-1, the V gene TRBV10-3, with 7 bases that match TRBD1. Germline V lookup: CDR1 ENHRY, CDR2 SYGVKD. This CDR3 contains 13 residues. J lost 2 bases, V lost 6 bases, and 3 bases had no gene match. CDR3 sequence (DNA): TGTGCCATCAGCACAGGGGAAAACACTGAAGCTTTCTTT. It encodes CAISTGENTEAFF.

Written as DNA, the CDR3 is TGCGCCAGCAGCTTGGTGGGTACAGAGAACACTGAAGCTTTCTTT. Encoded protein: CASSLVGTENTEAFF. The chain carries TRBV5-1 and TRBJ1-1, with unresolved D. With 0 bases removed from V and 1 base from J, the gap between germline ends came to 10 bases. The CDR3 is 15 residues long. The V gene's germline CDR1 is SGHRS and CDR2 YFSETQ.

The chain employs TRBV9 and TRBJ1-1, with 10 bases that match TRBD1. Looked up from germline, CDR1 is SGDLS and CDR2 is YYNGEE. The CDR3 totals 15 residues. With V trimmed by 0 bases and J by 5 bases, 4 bases remained unmatched. This CDR3 is CASSVVTGGWTEAFF. In DNA form, the CDR3 reads TGTGCCAGCAGCGTAGTGACAGGGGGCTGGACTGAAGCTTTCTTT.

J is TRBJ1-2 and V is TRBV30, with no clear D. The CDR3 runs 11 residues. The V and J ends lost 4 bases and 8 bases respectively, with 11 bases between them. Germline assignment: CDR1 GTSNPN and CDR2 SVGIG (reference sequence). The CDR3 spells CAWTKGSGYTF. For the CDR3, the DNA is TGTGCCTGGACCAAGGGTTCGGGCTACACCTTC.

V and J are TRBV2 and TRBJ2-7; D is undetermined. With 6 bases removed from V and 6 bases from J, the gap between germline ends came to 15 bases. CDR1 and CDR2 (germline): SNHLY, FYNNEI. The CDR3 loop spans 13 amino acids. This CDR3 reads CASSPEKGLEQYF. The CDR3 DNA sequence: TGTGCCAGCAGCCCTGAGAAAGGGCTCGAGCAGTACTTC.

Only one count was recorded for this clone. The chain has TRBV6-4 and TRBJ2-6, with D unresolved. V dropped 3 bases and J dropped 3 bases, with 6 bases sitting between them. This CDR3 region has 14 residues. The germline CDR1 and CDR2 sequences are MRHNA and SNTAGT. For the CDR3, the DNA is TGTGCCAGCAGTGAGGGTTTTGGGGCCAACGTCCTGACTTTC. As protein: CASSEGFGANVLTF.

This clone was counted only a few times. The CDR3 sequence is CASSPDRDYGYTF. The CDR3 DNA reads as TGTGCCAGCAGCCCGGACAGGGACTATGGCTACACCTTC. V gene TRBV5-5 combines with J gene TRBJ1-2, with 8 bases identical to TRBD1. Germline CDR1 SGHKS, CDR2 YYEKEE (reference sequence). The trim removed 4 bases at V and 3 bases at J, leaving 2 bases unmatched. This CDR3 spans 13 amino acids.

V is TRBV27 and J is TRBJ1-2; possibly TRBD1 for D (5 bases). Trimming took off 6 bases at V and 5 bases at J, with 13 bases between the two ends. The CDR3 has 13 residues. Germline CDR1 and CDR2: MNHEY and SMNVEV (reference sequence). CDR3 DNA sequence: TGTGCCAGCAGCTCAGCCTGGGGGTATGGCTACACCTTC. Translated, it gives CASSSAWGYGYTF.

The V gene is TRBV5-1, the J gene TRBJ2-6, with D possibly called TRBD1 or TRBD2 (6 bases each). This CDR3 comprises 15 residues. Germline V gives CDR1 SGHRS, CDR2 YFSETQ. V was pared by 5 bases and J by 1 base, with 10 bases between. CDR3 in DNA: TGCGCCAGCAGTCCGGGGGCGTCTGGGGCCAACGTCCTGACTTTC. Residues: CASSPGASGANVLTF.

The chain recombines TRBV5-1 with TRBJ2-1, with TRBD2 matching over 11 bases. In germline, CDR1 is SGHRS, CDR2 YFSETQ. The CDR3 is 16 amino acids. After removal of 4 bases from V and 8 bases from J, the junction contained 11 bases not matched to a gene. The CDR3 nucleotides read TGCGCCAGCAGCCTGACTAGCGGGACTACCACCCATGAGCAGTTCTTC. It yields the protein CASSLTSGTTTHEQFF.

CDR3 sequence: CASSLQGLDGYTF. DNA for the CDR3: TGTGCCAGCAGTTTACAGGGTTTAGATGGCTACACCTTC. The chain has TRBV28 and TRBJ1-2; D possibly corresponds to TRBD1 (5 bases). Trimming pared 2 bases from V and 6 bases from J, leaving 10 bases between. Germline V CDR1 and CDR2: MDHEN, SYDVKM. CDR3 size: 13 residues.

V usage is TRBV13 and J usage is TRBJ2-7; 7 bases align to TRBD1. Per the germline V gene, CDR1 is PRHDT and CDR2 is FYEKMQ (reference sequence). The junction had 9 bases not matched to a gene; V was cut back by 6 bases and J by 4 bases. The CDR3 covers 14 residues. CDR3 loop: CASRGPGQLYEQYF. The CDR3 DNA is TGTGCCAGCAGGGGACCGGGACAGCTATACGAGCAGTACTTC. Full variable domain (remainder filled in from reference TRBV13 and TRBJ2-7): AAGVIQSPRHLIKEKRETATLKCYPIPRHDTVYWYQQGPGQDPQFLISFYEKMQSDKGSIPDRFSAQQFSDYHSELNMSSLELGDSALYFCASRGPGQLYEQYFGPGTRLTVT.

This clone appeared a single time. The chain recombines TRBV18 with TRBJ1-6; 8 bases agree with TRBD1. In germline, CDR1 is KGHSH, CDR2 LQKENI. The CDR3 sequence is 14 residues long. V shed 6 bases and J 14 bases; nucleotides not matched to a gene: 12. CDR3: CASSLDRVEGALHF. The CDR3 region has the DNA TGTGCCAGCTCGCTGGACAGGGTGGAAGGGGCCCTCCACTTT.

The V and J genes are TRBV7-2 and TRBJ1-1; TRBD1 aligns across 8 bases. Germline CDR1 reads SGHTA; CDR2 reads FQGNSA. The J segment lost 4 bases and the V segment lost 3 bases, leaving 4 bases of the junction unmatched. The CDR3 length is 14 residues. CDR3 region: CASSLDREVTEAFF. The CDR3 DNA reads TGTGCCAGCAGCTTGGACAGGGAGGTCACTGAAGCTTTCTTT.

The rearrangement joins TRBV11-2 to TRBJ1-5, with TRBD1 matching over 7 bases. CDR3 length equals 15 residues. V lost 3 bases to trimming and J lost 3 bases; unmatched junction nucleotides: 5. Germline CDR1 SGHAT, CDR2 FQNNGV. The chain's CDR3 is CASSLTGMNNQPQHF. In DNA, the CDR3 is TGTGCCAGCAGCTTGACAGGGATGAACAATCAGCCCCAGCATTTT.